Reported below is one T cell receptor beta chain. No antigen is known for it. CD4+ T cells from unexposed donors were obtained before the COVID-19 pandemic (2011-2018). CD4+ T cells were isolated from the cells after about 11 days of culture. V was clipped by 4 bases and J by 0 bases, with 17 bases between them. Germline assignment: CDR1 SGHRS and CDR2 YFSETQ. The CDR3 is made up of 18 amino acids. These data come from a study of CD4 T cells in relation to SARS-CoV-2 and coronaviruses. For the study at large: Crossreactive spike epitopes shared across donors were mapped to their HLA restriction.

TCRdb keeps only in-frame clones here, not all; method: immunoSEQ multiplex PCR. The data contain about 26,000 clones, around 76% of them singletons. Input material: CD4+ T cells from PBMCs, cultured in vitro. The TCR comes from a human donor in good health. The V and J genes are TRBV5-1 and TRBJ2-6; D perhaps matches TRBD2 (7 bases). The CDR3 reads CASSPGDGGLSGANVLTF. The CDR3 nucleotides are TGCGCCAGCAGCCCCGGCGACGGGGGGCTCTCTGGGGCCAACGTCCTGACTTTC.